Shown below are 26 T cell receptor beta chains from a single sample sequenced in a study of shared clonotypes between healthy human individuals. CD45RO-negative, CCR7-selected cells formed the naive CD8 fraction, which excluded terminally differentiated effector memory CD45RA+ cells. Assay: immunoSEQ multiplex PCR; the TCRdb copy retains only in-frame clones and omits some. The sample records hundreds of thousands of clones, 90% to 95% being singletons. The specimen sequenced was naive CD8+ T cells sorted from blood. Source of these receptors: a man aged 25-40 years in good health.

This clone was seen more than once but under ten times. The J gene is TRBJ2-1, the V gene TRBV10-3, with 7 bases identical to TRBD2. The V gene end was trimmed by 3 bases and the J gene end by 5 bases; junction bases not matched to a gene: 7. The CDR3 is 15 amino acids. CDR1 and CDR2 from the germline V gene are ENHRY and SYGVKD. The CDR3 region has the DNA TGTGCCATCAGTGACGGGGGACTACGGAACAATGAGCAGTTCTTC. It is translated as CAISDGGLRNNEQFF.

The rearrangement uses TRBV11-3 and TRBJ2-7, with 8 bases lining up with TRBD1. CDR3 length equals 14 residues. The junction had 5 bases not matched to a gene; V was cut back by 5 bases and J by 2 bases. Germline V lookup: CDR1 SGHNT, CDR2 YENEEA. The chain's CDR3 is CASSGRDRPYEQYF. As DNA, the CDR3 is TGTGCCAGCAGCGGAAGGGACAGGCCCTACGAGCAGTACTTC.

V usage is TRBV7-9 and J usage is TRBJ2-5; the D gene could be TRBD1 or TRBD2 (6 bases each). Germline V gene sequence: CDR1 SEHNR, CDR2 FQNEAQ (reference sequence). V gave up 4 bases and J gave up 5 bases, with 14 bases separating them. This CDR3 contains 14 residues. The CDR3 region has the DNA TGTGCCAGCAGCTACCGGGGGCATGGGGAGACCCAGTACTTC. Translated, it gives CASSYRGHGETQYF.

The chain employs TRBV9 and TRBJ2-3; 8 nucleotides line up with TRBD1. Germline V gene sequence: CDR1 SGDLS, CDR2 YYNGEE. The CDR3 consists of 16 residues. J gave up 0 bases and V 4 bases, and 7 bases lay outside the gene matches. The CDR3 bases are TGTGCCAGCAGCCAACGGACAGGGTCTAGCACAGATACGCAGTATTTT. It specifies CASSQRTGSSTDTQYF.

The V gene is TRBV29-1, the J gene TRBJ2-1, with 7 bases matching TRBD2. Germline CDR1 reads SQVTM; CDR2 reads ANQGSEA. Losses at the gene ends were 2 bases for V and 9 bases for J; bases not matched to a gene: 4. The CDR3 extends over 12 amino acids. This CDR3 reads CSVEIAGAEQFF. The CDR3 region has the DNA TGCAGCGTTGAAATCGCGGGAGCTGAGCAGTTCTTC.

The chain joins TRBV5-1 to TRBJ2-2, with TRBD2 matching 12 bases. V trimming: 1 base; J trimming: 8 bases; junction bases outside the gene matches: 6. This CDR3 contains 16 residues. CDR1 is SGHRS and CDR2 is YFSETQ in the germline V gene. CDR3 nucleotides: TGCGCCAGCAGCTTGTCTAGCGGGAGGGCCTCAGGGGAGCTGTTTTTT. It is translated as CASSLSSGRASGELFF. Variable domain in full (rest from reference TRBV5-1 and TRBJ2-2): KAGVTQTPRYLIKTRGQQVTLSCSPISGHRSVSWYQQTPGQGLQFLFEYFSETQRNKGNFPGRFSGRQFSNSRSEMNVSTLELGDSALYLCASSLSSGRASGELFFGEGSRLTVL.

The chain employs TRBV11-2 and TRBJ2-5, with D possibly matching TRBD2 (5 bases). Germline V gene data show CDR1 as SGHAT and CDR2 as FQNNGV. The CDR3 sequence is 13 residues long. The ends were cut back, 1 base at V and 5 bases at J, with 8 bases in the middle. The CDR3 bases are TGTGCCAGCAGCTTAGGGCCGGGGGAGACCCAGTACTTC. It yields the protein CASSLGPGETQYF.

This clone appeared a single time. The chain carries TRBV6-4 and TRBJ2-1; D gene ambiguous. V was trimmed by 0 bases and J by 5 bases, leaving 11 bases between them. Germline values: CDR1 MRHNA, CDR2 SNTAGT. This CDR3 region has 15 residues. CDR3 sequence (DNA): TGTGCCAGCAGTGACTCCTGGGGTAAAAACAATGAGCAGTTCTTC. Protein product: CASSDSWGKNNEQFF.

The chain employs TRBV4-1 and TRBJ2-3; TRBD1 agrees at 8 bases. This CDR3 has 15 amino acids. V shed 1 base, J shed 5 bases, and the junction held 5 bases outside the gene matches. In germline, CDR1 is MGHRA, CDR2 YSYEKL. As DNA, the CDR3 is TGCGCCAGCAGCCAAGTTTACAGGGGGTTAGATACGCAGTATTTT. It translates to CASSQVYRGLDTQYF.

The chain couples TRBV7-2 to TRBJ2-7; TRBD1 matches 9 bases. Germline V gene lookup returns CDR1 SGHTA and CDR2 FQGNSA. With 5 bases clipped from V and 4 bases from J, the junction kept 6 bases outside the gene matches. The CDR3 sequence is 14 residues long. Here the CDR3 DNA reads TGTGCCAGCAGCGCCTACAGGGGGCGTTACGAGCAGTACTTC. Translation: CASSAYRGRYEQYF.

V usage is TRBV19 and J usage is TRBJ2-7, with 7 nucleotides matching TRBD1. This CDR3 has 14 amino acids. The V and J ends lost 3 bases and 6 bases, in that order; junction bases with no gene match: 8. From germline, CDR1 is LNHDA and CDR2 SQIVND (reference sequence). The CDR3 region has the DNA TGTGCCAGTAGTATTAGACAGGGTAAAGGCGAGCAGTACTTC. Its translation: CASSIRQGKGEQYF. The whole variable domain, filled in from reference TRBV19 and TRBJ2-7, reads DGGITQSPKYLFRKEGQNVTLSCEQNLNHDAMYWYRQDPGQGLRLIYYSQIVNDFQKGDIAEGYSVSREKKESFPLTVTSAQKNPTAFYLCASSIRQGKGEQYFGPGTRLTVT.

This clone was counted only a few times. The chain links TRBV27 to TRBJ1-2; perhaps TRBD1 as D (6 bases). CDR1 is MNHEY, CDR2 SMNVEV, per germline (reference sequence). V lost 3 bases to trimming and J lost 6 bases, with 14 bases between them. CDR3 length: 14 residues. DNA for the CDR3: TGTGCCAGCAGTTTTACAGGGAGCATCGATGGCTACACCTTC. Encoded protein: CASSFTGSIDGYTF.

The chain combines TRBV7-9 with TRBJ2-1; TRBD1 or TRBD2 may be the D gene (5 bases each). Trimming pared 5 bases from V and 5 bases from J, leaving 16 bases between. The CDR3 spans 15 residues. Germline CDR1 reads SEHNR; CDR2 reads FQNEAQ (reference sequence). CDR3 loop: CASSTTGTPNNEQFF. CDR3 nucleotide sequence: TGTGCCAGCAGCACAACCGGGACCCCGAACAATGAGCAGTTCTTC.

This chain links TRBV7-9 with TRBJ1-2; TRBD1 aligns across 11 bases. The germline V gene has CDR1 SEHNR and CDR2 FQNEAQ (reference sequence). With V trimmed by 5 bases and J by 4 bases, 12 bases remained unmatched. The CDR3 is 17 amino acids. The DNA for the CDR3 is TGTGCCAGCAGCGGTGGGACAGGGGGTACCCTTTCCTATGGCTACACCTTC. Translation gives CASSGGTGGTLSYGYTF. Full variable domain (missing parts from reference TRBV7-9 and TRBJ1-2): DTGVSQNPRHKITKRGQNVTFRCDPISEHNRLYWYRQTLGQGPEFLTYFQNEAQLEKSRLLSDRFSAERPKGSFSTLEIQRTEQGDSAMYLCASSGGTGGTLSYGYTFGSGTRLTVV.

CDR3 amino acids: CSVLGTGRTSGGDEQFF. In DNA, the CDR3 is TGCAGCGTCTTGGGGACAGGGAGGACTAGCGGGGGCGATGAGCAGTTCTTC. V and J are TRBV29-1 and TRBJ2-1; 13 bases align to TRBD2. V lost 6 bases to trimming and J lost 8 bases; unmatched junction nucleotides: 16. Germline V gene data show CDR1 as SQVTM and CDR2 as ANQGSEA. This CDR3 is 17 amino acids long.

The J gene is TRBJ2-1, the V gene TRBV27; D remains unclear. This CDR3 contains 13 residues. Germline V gene sequence: CDR1 MNHEY, CDR2 SMNVEV (reference sequence). With 7 bases removed from V and 3 bases from J, the gap between germline ends came to 10 bases. The CDR3 here is CASTDTNYNEQFF. CDR3 nucleotides: TGTGCCAGCACAGACACGAACTACAATGAGCAGTTCTTC.

The chain recombines TRBV5-6 with TRBJ2-7, with D perhaps matching TRBD2 (6 bases). This CDR3 region has 15 residues. Germline V CDR1 and CDR2: SGHDT, YYEEEE. The V end lost 5 bases, the J end lost 5 bases, and 20 bases lay between the germline ends. CDR3 sequence (DNA): TGTGCCAGCAGTCCCCGGGGGTCCCCACCGGACGAGCAGTACTTC. This sequence encodes CASSPRGSPPDEQYF.

This chain connects TRBV4-1 to TRBJ1-1; TRBD1 matches at 8 bases. Germline V gene data show CDR1 as MGHRA and CDR2 as YSYEKL. This CDR3 region has 14 residues. V lost 3 bases, J lost 8 bases, and 8 bases stayed unmatched. The CDR3, as DNA: TGCGCCAGCAGCCATGCAGGGGGCCCCGCGGAAGCTTTCTTT. It translates to CASSHAGGPAEAFF.

The genes are TRBV9 and TRBJ2-1, with 8 bases lining up with TRBD1. Per germline, CDR1 SGDLS and CDR2 YYNGEE. CDR3 length: 17 amino acids. After removal of 3 bases from V and 0 bases from J, the junction contained 8 bases not matched to a gene. The CDR3 is CASSDPRGLASYNEQFF. CDR3 nucleotides: TGTGCCAGCAGCGACCCCAGGGGGCTGGCCTCCTACAATGAGCAGTTCTTC.

The chain carries TRBV5-1 and TRBJ2-2; TRBD1 matches 9 bases. Germline trimming cut 4 bases from V and 1 base from J; bases unmatched to any gene: 5. Germline CDR1 is SGHRS and CDR2 is YFSETQ. This CDR3 spans 16 amino acids. The CDR3 is CASSPTGGRNTGELFF. The CDR3 DNA sequence: TGCGCCAGCAGCCCTACAGGGGGCAGGAACACCGGGGAGCTGTTTTTT.

The chain employs TRBV15 and TRBJ2-3; D unclear. The CDR3 covers 16 residues. Looked up from germline, CDR1 is LNHNV and CDR2 is YYDKDF (reference sequence). V was shortened by 1 base and J by 0 bases, with 11 bases between the two germline ends. CDR3 sequence reads: CATSRVPVSSTDTQYF. CDR3 in DNA: TGTGCCACCAGCAGAGTCCCCGTCTCAAGCACAGATACGCAGTATTTT.

The chain uses TRBV14 and TRBJ2-3; 7 bases agree with TRBD1. The CDR3 extends over 13 amino acids. Germline CDR1 and CDR2: SGHDN and FVKESK. Trimming removed 4 bases from V and 6 bases from J; junction bases left unmatched: 4. This CDR3 reads CASSPTGADTQYF. Here the CDR3 DNA reads TGTGCCAGCAGCCCTACAGGGGCCGATACGCAGTATTTT. Full variable domain (missing parts from reference TRBV14 and TRBJ2-3): EAGVTQFPSHSVIEKGQTVTLRCDPISGHDNLYWYRRVMGKEIKFLLHFVKESKQDESGMPNNRFLAERTGGTYSTLKVQPAELEDSGVYFCASSPTGADTQYFGPGTRLTVL.

This sequence joins TRBV27 and TRBJ1-1; no definite D call. This CDR3 has 14 amino acids. Germline V gives CDR1 MNHEY, CDR2 SMNVEV (reference sequence). Trimming removed 3 bases from V and 2 bases from J, with 10 bases in between. CDR3 sequence (DNA): TGTGCCAGCAGTTTGACACAGACAAACACTGAAGCTTTCTTT. Translating it yields CASSLTQTNTEAFF.

This chain connects TRBV4-1 to TRBJ2-4; D gene unclear. Trimming pared 5 bases from V and 0 bases from J, leaving 20 bases between. The germline V gene has CDR1 MGHRA and CDR2 YSYEKL. This CDR3 has 18 residues. The CDR3 region has the DNA TGCGCCAGCAGCAACACGGCAAAGGTGGAACTAGCCAAAAACATTCAGTACTTC. This sequence encodes CASSNTAKVELAKNIQYF.

V is TRBV5-8 and J is TRBJ2-5; 13 bases are shared with TRBD2. Germline V gives CDR1 SGHTS, CDR2 YDEGEE. The V and J ends lost 4 bases and 3 bases, in that order; junction bases with no gene match: 3. The CDR3 has 15 residues. The CDR3, as DNA: TGTGCCAGCAGCCAAGGACTAGCGGGAGAAGAGACCCAGTACTTC. Amino acid sequence: CASSQGLAGEETQYF.

This rearrangement joins TRBV28 to TRBJ2-2; a weak D match, TRBD2 (5 bases). This CDR3 is 17 amino acids long. V lost 7 bases and J lost 6, with 24 bases in between. Germline CDR1 and CDR2: MDHEN and SYDVKM. The CDR3 reads CASTPRGRDLTAGELFF. Here the CDR3 DNA reads TGTGCCAGCACCCCTCGAGGGAGAGACCTTACCGCCGGGGAGCTGTTTTTT. The variable domain in full, completed from reference TRBV28 and TRBJ2-2, reads DVKVTQSSRYLVKRTGEKVFLECVQDMDHENMFWYRQDPGLGLRLIYFSYDVKMKEKGDIPEGYSVSREKKERFSLILESASTNQTSMYLCASTPRGRDLTAGELFFGEGSRLTVL.